One sample yielded the 14 T cell receptor beta chains listed below, sequenced in a study of T-cell memory formation after mild COVID-19. TCRdb independently ran MiXCR on the 5' RACE reads; one entry per CDR3 protein. The table includes about 150,000 distinct CDR3 sequences, 15% to 20% detected once. Sequenced material: PBMCs or a T cell subset sorted from them (not recorded which). These receptors came from an adult woman who had mild COVID-19 (a few samples of this study predate the infection). Cell type and time point are not known.

The chain links TRBV5-1 to TRBJ2-4; unclear D gene. The CDR3 totals 14 residues. V lost 2 bases to trimming and J lost 6 bases, with 12 bases between them. Germline values: CDR1 SGHRS, CDR2 YFSETQ. The CDR3 bases are TGCGCCAGCAGCTTAGGGCAGGACGGAAACATTCAGTACTTC. Translated: CASSLGQDGNIQYF.

This chain links TRBV5-6 with TRBJ2-1; D unclear. Germline V gives CDR1 SGHDT, CDR2 YYEEEE. V lost 4 bases to trimming and J lost 6 bases, with 11 bases between them. This CDR3 region has 13 residues. The CDR3 spells CASSNERFNEQFF. The CDR3 bases are TGTGCCAGCAGCAACGAACGGTTCAATGAGCAGTTCTTC.

This chain connects TRBV6-4 to TRBJ2-7; D is unclear. Germline CDR1 reads MRHNA; CDR2 reads SNTAGT. V lost 2 bases and J lost 3, with 23 bases in between. CDR3 length: 18 residues. CDR3 in amino acids: CASSDPPLGRQPDYEQYF. The CDR3 DNA reads as TGTGCCAGCAGTGACCCCCCCCTTGGAAGACAACCTGACTACGAGCAGTACTTC.

CDR3: CASSPTSGWSVGNEQFF. The CDR3, as DNA: TGTGCCAGCAGTCCGACTAGCGGGTGGTCGGTCGGGAATGAGCAGTTCTTC. V gene TRBV6-2 or TRBV6-3 combines with J gene TRBJ2-1, with 10 bases that match TRBD2. V shed 5 bases and J 7 bases; nucleotides not matched to a gene: 14. The CDR3 consists of 17 residues. Germline V CDR1 and CDR2: MNHEY, SVGEGT.

The chain is built from TRBV5-1 and TRBJ2-5; D remains unclear. The CDR3 runs to 12 residues. Trimming pared 4 bases from V and 1 base from J, leaving 5 bases between. Germline CDR1 reads SGHRS; CDR2 reads YFSETQ. CDR3 sequence reads: CASSVPQETQYF. Here the CDR3 DNA reads TGCGCCAGCAGCGTACCCCAAGAGACCCAGTACTTC.

This clonotype occurred a few times. The CDR3 reads CASSEAPWARRSDTQYF. CDR3 in DNA: TGTGCCAGCAGCGAAGCTCCTTGGGCCCGCCGGTCAGATACGCAGTATTTT. This chain links TRBV6-2 or TRBV6-3 with TRBJ2-3; D unclear. Trimming removed 6 bases at V and 4 bases at J, with 23 bases between. The germline CDR1 and CDR2 sequences are MNHEY and SVGEGT. The CDR3 extends over 17 amino acids.

V gene TRBV5-1 combines with J gene TRBJ2-1; possible D gene TRBD1, 6 bases. Germline-derived CDR1 and CDR2 are SGHRS and YFSETQ. Trimming shortened V by 3 bases and J by 0 bases, and 22 bases separated the two germline ends. This CDR3 contains 19 residues. CDR3 amino acids: CASSWGTLRGGRSYNEQFF. For the CDR3, the DNA is TGCGCCAGCAGCTGGGGGACACTCCGTGGAGGACGCTCCTACAATGAGCAGTTCTTC.

The chain has TRBV5-1 and TRBJ2-2; weak D call: TRBD1 (6 bases). V lost 4 bases and J 7 bases, leaving 14 bases between the germline ends. The length of the CDR3 is 14 residues. Per the germline V gene, CDR1 is SGHRS and CDR2 is YFSETQ. The CDR3: CASSRDIEHGELFF. Here the CDR3 DNA reads TGCGCCAGCAGCCGGGACATTGAACACGGGGAGCTGTTTTTT.

The chain has TRBV7-9 and TRBJ2-1; 8 nucleotides agree with TRBD1. The CDR3 covers 14 residues. V lost 5 bases and J lost 8; bases outside the gene matches: 8. The germline CDR1 and CDR2 sequences are SEHNR and FQNEAQ (reference sequence). The CDR3 DNA is TGTGCCAGCAGCCGTATCCCAGGGGGCGATGAGCAGTTCTTC. It encodes CASSRIPGGDEQFF.

The chain has TRBV4-2 and TRBJ2-5; TRBD2 matches at 7 bases. CDR1 is LGHNA and CDR2 is YNFKEQ in the germline V gene. V trimming: 4 bases; J trimming: 3 bases; junction bases outside the gene matches: 2. The CDR3 is 13 residues long. The CDR3 is CASSPRGEETQYF. Written as DNA, the CDR3 is TGTGCCAGCAGCCCTCGGGGGGAAGAGACCCAGTACTTC.

In its sample, this clonotype was seen a few times. The rearrangement uses TRBV5-1 and TRBJ2-7; no clear D. This CDR3 has 13 amino acids. Per germline, CDR1 SGHRS and CDR2 YFSETQ. The V and J ends lost 4 bases and 2 bases respectively, with 10 bases between them. The CDR3 here is CASSIGSTYEQYF. In DNA, the CDR3 is TGCGCCAGCAGCATTGGCAGTACCTACGAGCAGTACTTC.

This clonotype was observed a few times. The rearrangement uses TRBV20-1 and TRBJ1-4; a possible D gene is TRBD1 (6 bases). Trimming left V 6 bases short and J 1 base short, with 18 bases between. Germline V CDR1 and CDR2: DFQATT, SNEGSKA (reference sequence). This CDR3 is built from 16 residues. The CDR3 nucleotides are TGCAGTGCCGGAGGGGTTGGGGGCAGAACTAATGAAAAACTGTTTTTT. It is translated as CSAGGVGGRTNEKLFF.

This clonotype was observed a few times. The genes are TRBV5-1 and TRBJ2-2; D may be TRBD2 (5 bases). This CDR3 spans 14 amino acids. Between the trimmed V and J ends, which lost 1 base and 6 bases, there was a span of 10 bases. Germline CDR1 and CDR2: SGHRS and YFSETQ. Here the CDR3 reads CASSLRESAGELFF. In DNA, the CDR3 is TGCGCCAGCAGCTTGAGGGAGTCCGCCGGGGAGCTGTTTTTT. Drawing the rest from reference TRBV5-1 and TRBJ2-2, the complete variable domain is KAGVTQTPRYLIKTRGQQVTLSCSPISGHRSVSWYQQTPGQGLQFLFEYFSETQRNKGNFPGRFSGRQFSNSRSEMNVSTLELGDSALYLCASSLRESAGELFFGEGSRLTVL.

The chain combines TRBV20-1 with TRBJ2-3, with D possibly being TRBD2 (6 bases). Germline V gene sequence: CDR1 DFQATT, CDR2 SNEGSKA (reference sequence). This CDR3 contains 15 residues. CDR3 amino acids: CTVGGTEGGTDTQYF. In nucleotides, the CDR3 is TGCACTGTCGGAGGGACGGAGGGCGGGACAGATACGCAGTATTTT.